What follows is one T cell receptor beta chain and its context. Per germline, CDR1 SGHAT and CDR2 FQNNGV. With 3 bases clipped from V and 0 bases from J, the junction kept 4 bases outside the gene matches. The CDR3 has 16 amino acids. This entry belongs to a study of CD8+ T cells in alopecia areata. Isolated RNA was reverse transcribed into cDNA used as the sequencing template. The protocol was immunoSEQ multiplex PCR, while the TCRdb copy is restricted to in-frame clones and leaves out a portion. The table has 110,000 or so clones, 55% to 65% seen once; the top ten hold around 2.8%. The chain uses TRBV11-2 and TRBJ2-7, with 11 bases aligning to TRBD2. This receptor was identified in a human donor in good health. Input material: CD4+ T cells sorted from blood. CDR3: CASSFTGLAGSYEQYF. CDR3 in DNA: TGTGCCAGCAGCTTCACTGGACTAGCGGGCTCCTACGAGCAGTACTTC. The full variable domain, with the rest looked up from reference TRBV11-2 and TRBJ2-7, is EAGVAQSPRYKIIEKRQSVAFWCNPISGHATLYWYQQILGQGPKLLIQFQNNGVVDDSQLPKDRFSAERLKGVDSTLKIQPAKLEDSAVYLCASSFTGLAGSYEQYFGPGTRLTVT.